The 24 T cell receptor beta chains below come from one sample, sequenced in a study of T cells in Graves' hyperthyroidism and ophthalmopathy. The investigators amplified TCR beta CDR3 regions from RNA transcripts. First-round RT-PCR targeting the TCR CDR3 was performed with the HTBI primer set. From the multiplex PCR reads, TCRdb called clonotypes with MiXCR, one entry per CDR3 protein. The repertoire holds about 680,000 distinct CDR3 sequences, with 30% to 40% as singletons. Sequenced sample: blood. All receptors derive from a woman aged 40 to 50 with Graves' hyperthyroidism.

Points on this clonotype: A much more abundant neighbour one base away suggests this may be a read error. The V gene is TRBV7-8, the J gene TRBJ2-7, with 8 bases matching TRBD1. The CDR3 has 15 residues. Germline V gene data show CDR1 as SGHVS and CDR2 as FQNEAQ. The CDR3 is CASSFDRGGPYGQYF. DNA of the CDR3: TGTGCCAGCAGCTTCGACAGGGGAGGTCCCTACGGGCAGTACTTC.

This sequence joins TRBV7-9 and TRBJ2-5; D gene uncertain. Germline V CDR1 and CDR2: SEHNR, FQNEAQ (reference sequence). There are 13 residues in the CDR3. V gave up 6 bases and J gave up 1 base, with 9 bases separating them. CDR3 in amino acids: CASSIHIQETQYF. In DNA, the CDR3 is TGTGCCAGCAGTATCCACATCCAAGAGACCCAGTACTTC.

This clonotype was counted only a few times. This sequence joins TRBV20-1 and TRBJ2-7; D is perhaps TRBD1 (6 bases). The CDR3 loop spans 13 amino acids. Trimming took 7 bases from V and 1 from J, leaving 14 bases between them. CDR1 and CDR2 from the germline V gene are DFQATT and SNEGSKA (reference sequence). CDR3 sequence (DNA): TGCAGTGTCTCCGGGACAACTTCCTACGAGCAGTACTTC. Amino acids: CSVSGTTSYEQYF.

The V and J genes are TRBV25-1 and TRBJ2-5; a possible D gene is TRBD2 (6 bases). The V end lost 2 bases, the J end lost 13 bases, and 11 bases lay between the germline ends. This CDR3 has 11 amino acids. CDR1 and CDR2 from the germline V gene are MGHDK and SYGVNS. CDR3 loop: CASSEAGEAYF. CDR3 DNA sequence: TGTGCCAGCAGTGAAGCCGGGGAGGCGTACTTC.

The genes are TRBV6-1 and TRBJ1-6; D remains ambiguous. Trimming pared 4 bases from V and 8 bases from J, leaving 15 bases between. Per the germline V gene, CDR1 is MNHNS and CDR2 is SASEGT. There are 15 residues in the CDR3. The CDR3 DNA sequence: TGTGCCAGCAGTGCTATGTTCACTCCTGATTCACCCCTCCACTTT. Encoded protein: CASSAMFTPDSPLHF.

The chain carries TRBV10-3 and TRBJ1-1; a weak D match, TRBD1 (6 bases). This CDR3 comprises 15 residues. V shed 4 bases and J shed 1 base, with 13 bases lying between them. Germline V CDR1 and CDR2: ENHRY, SYGVKD. The CDR3 loop is CAISVSGQPNTEAFF. CDR3 DNA sequence: TGTGCCATCAGTGTCTCCGGACAGCCGAACACTGAAGCTTTCTTT.

This clonotype occurred many times. This chain connects TRBV7-9 to TRBJ1-4; 7 bases match TRBD1. This CDR3 has 15 residues. After removal of 0 bases from V and 12 bases from J, the junction contained 10 bases not matched to a gene. Germline values: CDR1 SEHNR, CDR2 FQNEAQ (reference sequence). The CDR3 region is CASSLAGVGGNELFF. The DNA of the CDR3 is TGTGCCAGCAGCTTAGCCGGCGTAGGGGGCAATGAACTGTTTTTT.

In this sample, this clonotype turned up many times. The J gene is TRBJ2-2, the V gene TRBV12-3 or TRBV12-4; TRBD2 matches 9 bases. This CDR3 is 14 amino acids long. The J segment lost 5 bases and the V segment lost 6 bases, leaving 4 bases of the junction unmatched. The CDR3 DNA is TGTGCCAGCAGCCCGGGACTAGCAACCGGGGAGCTGTTTTTT. It specifies CASSPGLATGELFF.

Ten or more counts support this clonotype. The rearrangement uses TRBV6-6 and TRBJ1-1; D perhaps matches TRBD1 (5 bases). The germline V gene encodes CDR1 MNHNY and CDR2 SVGAGI (reference sequence). The germline V and J ends were trimmed by 5 bases and 11 bases, with 18 bases remaining between them. The CDR3 totals 13 residues. The CDR3, as DNA: TGTGCCAGCAGTCGCGGCGGAGGGGCCGAGGCTTTCTTT. Translating it yields CASSRGGGAEAFF.

This clonotype appeared many times. The J gene is TRBJ1-6, the V gene TRBV20-1; 7 bases are shared with TRBD1. CDR3 length: 14 residues. Per germline, CDR1 DFQATT and CDR2 SNEGSKA (reference sequence). The J segment lost 7 bases and the V segment lost 0 bases, leaving 3 bases of the junction unmatched. CDR3 amino acids: CSAREIQGNSPLHF. The CDR3 bases are TGCAGTGCTAGAGAAATACAGGGGAATTCACCCCTCCACTTT.

V and J are TRBV7-2 and TRBJ2-3, with D possibly being TRBD1 or TRBD2 (5 bases each). Germline loops: CDR1 SGHTA, CDR2 FQGNSA. V shed 5 bases and J shed 4 bases, with 13 bases lying between them. The CDR3 spans 14 residues. The CDR3 DNA reads as TGTGCCAGCAGCCCCCTTTTGGGGGCAGATACGCAGTATTTT. It specifies CASSPLLGADTQYF.

Comments on this clonotype: A single base separates this from a much larger clone, so it may be a read error. The chain joins TRBV11-2 to TRBJ2-7; unclear D gene. CDR1 and CDR2 from the germline V gene are SGHAT and FQNNGV. There are 14 residues in the CDR3. Trimming took 5 bases from V and 4 from J, leaving 15 bases between them. CDR3 residues: CASSVSRNQYEQYF. The CDR3 DNA is TGTGCCAGCAGCGTTAGCCGGAACCAATACGAGCAGTACTTC. The whole variable domain, remainder taken from reference TRBV11-2 and TRBJ2-7, is EAGVAQSPRYKIIEKRQSVAFWCNPISGHATLYWYQQILGQGPKLLIQFQNNGVVDDSQLPKDRFSAERLKGVDSTLKIQPAKLEDSAVYLCASSVSRNQYEQYFGPGTRLTVT.

Turning to this clonotype: A much larger clone differs by one base, so this may be a read error. The chain employs TRBV5-6 and TRBJ2-7; no clear D gene. This CDR3 comprises 14 residues. The germline V gene encodes CDR1 SGHDT and CDR2 YYEEEE. This CDR3 reads CASSLAGYGYEQCF. DNA for the CDR3: TGTGCCAGCAGCTTGGCCGGGTATGGTTACGAGCAGTGCTTC.

As for this clonotype: An end of the junction does not agree with germline; a read error may underlie this. This rearrangement joins TRBV12-3 or TRBV12-4 to TRBJ2-1; 7 bases match TRBD1. This CDR3 has 16 residues. In DNA form, the CDR3 reads TGTGCCACCAGTACCTCCGGGACAGCCTCTGACAATGAGCAGTTCTTC. Translated: CATSTSGTASDNEQFF.

Concerning this clonotype: This may arise from a read error, as a much more abundant clone is one base away. The rearrangement uses TRBV29-1 and TRBJ1-2, with 7 bases aligning to TRBD1. The CDR3 runs 13 residues. Per germline, CDR1 SQVTM and CDR2 ANQGSEA. Unmatched junction bases numbered 12, after V lost 8 bases and J lost 6 bases. CDR3 nucleotide sequence: TGCAGCATTTACAGCGGGACAGTCGATGGCTACACCTTC. Encoded protein: CSIYSGTVDGYTF.

In DNA form, the CDR3 reads TGCGCCAGCAGCCAGTCCTCCGCGAACACCGGGGAGCTGTTTTTT. Its translation: CASSQSSANTGELFF. The chain employs TRBV5-1 and TRBJ2-2; D remains ambiguous. With 4 bases removed from V and 0 bases from J, the gap between germline ends came to 10 bases. Germline V gives CDR1 SGHRS, CDR2 YFSETQ. CDR3 length: 15 amino acids. The full variable domain, rest sourced from reference TRBV5-1 and TRBJ2-2, is KAGVTQTPRYLIKTRGQQVTLSCSPISGHRSVSWYQQTPGQGLQFLFEYFSETQRNKGNFPGRFSGRQFSNSRSEMNVSTLELGDSALYLCASSQSSANTGELFFGEGSRLTVL.

The chain has TRBV7-9 and TRBJ2-7; TRBD1 agrees at 7 bases. CDR3 length: 16 residues. With V trimmed by 5 bases and J by 6 bases, 16 bases remained unmatched. Germline CDR1 is SEHNR and CDR2 is FQNEAQ (reference sequence). The CDR3 spells CASSQEQGVLSGEQYF. In DNA form, the CDR3 reads TGTGCCAGCAGCCAAGAGCAGGGGGTCCTTTCTGGCGAGCAGTACTTC.

The genes are TRBV19 and TRBJ2-7; no firm D call. Germline CDR1 is LNHDA and CDR2 is SQIVND (reference sequence). The V end lost 10 bases, the J end lost 0 bases, and 13 bases lay between the germline ends. This CDR3 has 13 amino acids. CDR3 DNA sequence: TGTGCCACCGCGAACAGAGACTCCTACGAGCAGTACTTC. This gives the protein CATANRDSYEQYF.

The rearrangement links TRBV20-1 to TRBJ1-5; D is perhaps TRBD1 (5 bases). The V end lost 3 bases, the J end lost 5 bases, and 17 bases lay between the germline ends. The CDR3 is made up of 15 amino acids. CDR1 DFQATT and CDR2 SNEGSKA come from the germline V gene (reference sequence). CDR3 sequence (DNA): TGCAGTGCTAGGCCCAGAACTGGGGCCTATCAGCCCCAGCATTTT. Translating it yields CSARPRTGAYQPQHF.

The chain is built from TRBV9 and TRBJ2-2; 9 bases are shared with TRBD2. The CDR3 has 19 residues. Germline V gene lookup returns CDR1 SGDLS and CDR2 YYNGEE. V trimming: 4 bases; J trimming: 1 base; junction bases outside the gene matches: 14. The chain's CDR3 is CASSRAPYDSGGNTGELFF. The CDR3 DNA reads TGTGCCAGCAGCAGAGCCCCCTACGATAGCGGGGGGAACACCGGGGAGCTGTTTTTT.

The chain has TRBV19 and TRBJ1-3; 8 nucleotides match TRBD1. The trim removed 3 bases at V and 4 bases at J, leaving 8 bases unmatched. This CDR3 contains 16 residues. The germline V gene has CDR1 LNHDA and CDR2 SQIVND (reference sequence). The CDR3 is CASSIGDRGAGNTIYF. In DNA form, the CDR3 reads TGTGCCAGTAGTATTGGCGACAGGGGAGCCGGAAACACCATATATTTT.

This clonotype was seen a few times. The J gene is TRBJ1-1, the V gene TRBV19, with 10 nucleotides matching TRBD1. Unmatched junction bases numbered 16, after V lost 3 bases and J lost 0 bases. The length of the CDR3 is 20 residues. Looked up from germline, CDR1 is LNHDA and CDR2 is SQIVND (reference sequence). The CDR3 nucleotides are TGTGCCAGTAGTATCCCTCCCGGGACAGGGGTAAGGAGAATGAACACTGAAGCTTTCTTT. Amino acids: CASSIPPGTGVRRMNTEAFF.

The chain uses TRBV7-8 and TRBJ1-3, with D tentatively TRBD1 (6 bases). CDR1 is SGHVS and CDR2 is FQNEAQ in the germline V gene. There are 12 residues in the CDR3. Trimming pared 0 bases from V and 10 bases from J, leaving 7 bases between. CDR3 sequence (DNA): TGTGCCAGCAGCTTAGCGCAGGGGACCATATATTTT. Protein: CASSLAQGTIYF. Full variable domain (missing parts from reference TRBV7-8 and TRBJ1-3): GAGVSQSPRYKVAKRGQDVALRCDPISGHVSLFWYQQALGQGPEFLTYFQNEAQLDKSGLPSDRFFAERPEGSVSTLKIQRTQQEDSAVYLCASSLAQGTIYFGEGSWLTVV.

This clonotype appeared many times. V gene TRBV29-1 combines with J gene TRBJ2-5; D is tentatively TRBD1 or TRBD2 (5 bases each). The CDR3 loop spans 14 amino acids. Germline CDR1 is SQVTM and CDR2 is ANQGSEA. V gave up 4 bases and J gave up 1 base, with 13 bases separating them. The CDR3 region has the DNA TGCAGCGTTGGACCGGGGCAAATCCAAGAGACCCAGTACTTC. Protein: CSVGPGQIQETQYF.